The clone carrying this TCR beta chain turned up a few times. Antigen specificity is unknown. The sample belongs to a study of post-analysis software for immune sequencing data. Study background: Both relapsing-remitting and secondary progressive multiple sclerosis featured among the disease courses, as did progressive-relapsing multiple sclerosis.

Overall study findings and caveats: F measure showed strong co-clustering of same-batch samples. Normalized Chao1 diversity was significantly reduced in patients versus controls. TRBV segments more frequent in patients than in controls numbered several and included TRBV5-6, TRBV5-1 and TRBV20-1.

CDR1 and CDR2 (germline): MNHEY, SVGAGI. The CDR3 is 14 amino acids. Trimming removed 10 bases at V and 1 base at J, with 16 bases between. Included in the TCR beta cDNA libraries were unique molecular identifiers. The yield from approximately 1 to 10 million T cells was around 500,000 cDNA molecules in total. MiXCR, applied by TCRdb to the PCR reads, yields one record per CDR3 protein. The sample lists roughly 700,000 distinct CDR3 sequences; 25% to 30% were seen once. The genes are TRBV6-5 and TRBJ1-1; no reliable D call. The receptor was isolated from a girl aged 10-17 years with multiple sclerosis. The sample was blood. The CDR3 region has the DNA TGTGCCACGGGGTTCAGCAGCAGGAACACTGAAGCTTTCTTT. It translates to CATGFSSRNTEAFF.